The rows below give T cell receptor beta chains drawn from one sample of a study of neurological immune-mediated disorders. One entry per CDR3 protein, called by TCRdb with MiXCR from the 5' RACE reads. Of about 54,000 distinct CDR3 sequences listed, 4% are singletons. The sample consisted of CD4+ T cells from blood. Receptors were obtained from a woman between 40 and 55 years old with multiple sclerosis. The CDR3 runs from the conserved cysteine through the conserved F or W. Fields, in order: D gene, V gene, clone size, J gene, CDR3 DNA, CDR3 protein. D genes are given only for firm matches. Clone size appears in some rows only: once, few, many, or a class for an expanded clone.

D gene: -
V gene: TRBV5-1
clone size: -
J gene: TRBJ2-2
CDR3 DNA: -
CDR3 protein: CASSDGGGGLVQYFGAGELFF

D gene: TRBD1
V gene: TRBV12-3/TRBV12-4
clone size: many
J gene: TRBJ2-7
CDR3 DNA: TGTGCCAGCAGTACCCGGACAGGGACGTACGAGCAGTACTTC
CDR3 protein: CASSTRTGTYEQYF

D gene: -
V gene: TRBV5-1
clone size: many
J gene: TRBJ2-3
CDR3 DNA: TGCGCCAGCAGCTTGGCCGGGGGTAGCACAGATACGCAGTATTTT
CDR3 protein: CASSLAGGSTDTQYF

D gene: -
V gene: TRBV7-6
clone size: many
J gene: TRBJ2-3
CDR3 DNA: TGTGCCAGCAGCTTAGCTGGGCCCCCAGCAGATACGCAGTATTTT
CDR3 protein: CASSLAGPPADTQYF

D gene: TRBD1
V gene: TRBV20-1
clone size: many
J gene: TRBJ2-7
CDR3 DNA: TGCAGTGCTATCTCCGGGACAGGGACCTACGAGCAGTACTTC
CDR3 protein: CSAISGTGTYEQYF

D gene: -
V gene: TRBV5-4
clone size: many
J gene: TRBJ1-6
CDR3 DNA: TGTGCCAGCAGCCCCGGCGGGGACCCGTCCCGTTCCCTCCACTTT
CDR3 protein: CASSPGGDPSRSLHF

D gene: -
V gene: TRBV24-1
clone size: many
J gene: TRBJ2-3
CDR3 DNA: TGTGCCACCGGGGGTGATGGAGATTTCAGCACAGATACGCAGTATTTT
CDR3 protein: CATGGDGDFSTDTQYF

D gene: TRBD2
V gene: TRBV6-6
clone size: many
J gene: TRBJ2-1
CDR3 DNA: TGTGCCAGCAGTTCCAGCGGGGGGGGCTACAATGAGCAGTTCTTC
CDR3 protein: CASSSSGGGYNEQFF

D gene: TRBD1
V gene: TRBV20-1
clone size: many
J gene: TRBJ1-4
CDR3 DNA: TGCAGTGCTAGGTTTCCGACAGGGACTAATGAAAAACTGTTTTTT
CDR3 protein: CSARFPTGTNEKLFF

D gene: -
V gene: TRBV5-1
clone size: many
J gene: TRBJ2-2
CDR3 DNA: TGCGCCAGCGCCATGAAGGGGACCCCGAACACCGGGGAGCTGTTTTTT
CDR3 protein: CASAMKGTPNTGELFF

D gene: TRBD1
V gene: TRBV5-5
clone size: many
J gene: TRBJ1-1
CDR3 DNA: TGTGCCAGCAGCTTGATAGGACAGGGAAAAGCTTTCTTT
CDR3 protein: CASSLIGQGKAFF

D gene: -
V gene: TRBV5-4
clone size: many
J gene: TRBJ2-7
CDR3 DNA: TGTGCCAGCAGCCCCGATCTGATCAAGAGTACCTACGAGCAGTACTTC
CDR3 protein: CASSPDLIKSTYEQYF

D gene: -
V gene: TRBV24-1
clone size: many
J gene: TRBJ2-1
CDR3 DNA: TGTGCCACCAGTGATTCTGCATCGAGCTCCTACAATGAGCAGTTCTTC
CDR3 protein: CATSDSASSSYNEQFF

D gene: -
V gene: TRBV9
clone size: many
J gene: TRBJ2-3
CDR3 DNA: TGTGCCAGCAGCGTAAGAGCGGAGACTGACACAGATACGCAGTATTTT
CDR3 protein: CASSVRAETDTDTQYF

D gene: -
V gene: TRBV4-2
clone size: many
J gene: TRBJ2-1
CDR3 DNA: TGTGCCAGCAGCCAAGATCTCCATGGGCAGTTCTTC
CDR3 protein: CASSQDLHGQFF

D gene: -
V gene: TRBV5-1
clone size: many
J gene: TRBJ2-7
CDR3 DNA: TGCGCCAGCAGCCCGTACAGGGACGGGCAGTACTTC
CDR3 protein: CASSPYRDGQYF

D gene: TRBD1
V gene: TRBV10-3
clone size: many
J gene: TRBJ2-7
CDR3 DNA: TGTGCCATCAGCGCCGGGACAGGGGTATACGAGCAGTACTTC
CDR3 protein: CAISAGTGVYEQYF

D gene: -
V gene: TRBV2
clone size: -
J gene: TRBJ2-7
CDR3 DNA: TGTGCCAGCAGTAACCTCGGCGAGCAGTACTTC
CDR3 protein: CASSNLGEQYF

D gene: TRBD1
V gene: TRBV20-1
clone size: many
J gene: TRBJ1-5
CDR3 DNA: TGCAGTGCTATAAGTCCCGGGACAGGGGGCAGCAATCAGCCCCAGCATTTT
CDR3 protein: CSAISPGTGGSNQPQHF

D gene: -
V gene: TRBV28
clone size: many
J gene: TRBJ2-5
CDR3 DNA: TGTGCCGGCTCAGAGGAGGGGAAAGAGACCCAGTACTTC
CDR3 protein: CAGSEEGKETQYF

D gene: -
V gene: TRBV20-1
clone size: many
J gene: TRBJ2-3
CDR3 DNA: TGCAGTGCTAGAGGTGGGACCCCGGGCATGGGTACGCAGTATTTT
CDR3 protein: CSARGGTPGMGTQYF

D gene: -
V gene: TRBV7-9
clone size: many
J gene: TRBJ1-1
CDR3 DNA: TGTGCCAGCAGCCAAATCGGCTGGGGTACCGGCACTGAAGCTTTCTTT
CDR3 protein: CASSQIGWGTGTEAFF

D gene: -
V gene: TRBV4-1
clone size: many
J gene: TRBJ2-1
CDR3 DNA: TGCGCCAGCAGCCGAGCGCTAGGTTACAATGAGCAGTTCTTC
CDR3 protein: CASSRALGYNEQFF

D gene: TRBD2
V gene: TRBV27
clone size: -
J gene: TRBJ2-7
CDR3 DNA: TGTGCCAGCAGTTTATCGGGGAGGGGAGGGGCTATCAACGAGCAGTACTTC
CDR3 protein: CASSLSGRGGAINEQYF

D gene: -
V gene: TRBV18
clone size: many
J gene: TRBJ1-6
CDR3 DNA: TGTGCCAGCTCACCGTCTCAGACAGTGAATTCACCCCTCCACTTT
CDR3 protein: CASSPSQTVNSPLHF

D gene: -
V gene: TRBV4-1
clone size: many
J gene: TRBJ2-6
CDR3 DNA: TGCGCCAGCAGCCAAAACCAGCGCAGGGTTCACTCTGGGGCCAACGTCCTGACTTTC
CDR3 protein: CASSQNQRRVHSGANVLTF